This TCR beta chain was sequenced for a study of T cells in Graves' hyperthyroidism and ophthalmopathy. Uncontrolled infection, other autoimmune disease, pregnancy or lactation disqualified patients from enrolment. Study results and caveats: Most clonotypes expanded in thyroid above 0.001 were likewise present in blood.

RNA transcripts were the template for amplifying TCR beta CDR3 regions. When the TCR CDR3 underwent first-round RT-PCR, the HTBI primer set was used. One entry per CDR3 protein results from TCRdb running MiXCR on the multiplex PCR reads. The sample holds fewer than 500,000 distinct CDR3 sequences; approximately 15% are singletons and the top ten take 15% to 20%. Germline values: CDR1 DFQATT, CDR2 SNEGSKA (reference sequence). V shed 5 bases and J shed 4 bases, with 9 bases lying between them. The CDR3 loop spans 12 amino acids. With regard to this clonotype: No antigen is known for it.

The sequenced material came from blood. The origin of this receptor is a woman in her 30s with Graves' ophthalmopathy. The J gene is TRBJ1-5, the V gene TRBV20-1, with a weak D call TRBD1 (6 bases). CDR3 sequence (DNA): TGCAGTGCTGGAGGGGGAAATCAGCCCCAGCATTTT. This codes for CSAGGGNQPQHF.